One and the same sample provided the 23 T cell receptor beta chains below, sequenced in a study of human T cells and chemical hapten exposure. Stated time point: pre-sensitization, week 0. Treatment specified: therapeutic diphenylcyclopropenone sensitization with weekly scalp DPC. A single record per CDR3 protein comes from TCRdb applying MiXCR to the RACE reads. In the table there are about 290,000 distinct CDR3 sequences, 7.5% to 9% of which are singletons. The starting material was whole blood, obtained in connection with sensitization to the hapten diphenylcyclopropenone (DPC). The receptors come from a man between 18 and 29 years old with alopecia areata. Some clones in this sample may be carry-over from other donors' samples.

The rearrangement links TRBV20-1 to TRBJ2-3, with D perhaps assigned TRBD1 or TRBD2 (5 bases each). CDR3 length: 15 amino acids. The germline V gene has CDR1 DFQATT and CDR2 SNEGSKA (reference sequence). V shed 0 bases and J shed 0 bases, with 10 bases lying between them. The DNA of the CDR3 is TGCAGTGCTAGAGATGGGGGTACGAGCACAGATACGCAGTATTTT. Translating it yields CSARDGGTSTDTQYF.

This clonotype was detected only a few times. The gene calls are TRBV5-5 and TRBJ2-1; D may correspond to TRBD1 or TRBD2 (5 bases each). This CDR3 region has 15 residues. CDR1 and CDR2 (germline): SGHKS, YYEKEE (reference sequence). V was shortened by 1 base and J by 7 bases, with 15 bases between the two germline ends. CDR3 loop: CASSLYPGTENEQFF. In nucleotides, the CDR3 is TGTGCCAGCAGCTTGTATCCAGGGACGGAAAATGAGCAGTTCTTC. The full variable domain, in which reference TRBV5-5 and TRBJ2-1 provide the parts outside the CDR3, is DAGVTQSPTHLIKTRGQQVTLRCSPISGHKSVSWYQQVLGQGPQFIFQYYEKEERGRGNFPDRFSARQFPNYSSELNVNALLLGDSALYLCASSLYPGTENEQFFGPGTRLTVL.

This clonotype was counted a few times. This rearrangement joins TRBV7-3 to TRBJ1-2; the match to TRBD1 covers 10 bases. There are 16 residues in the CDR3. Germline V CDR1 and CDR2: SGHTA, FQGTGA. The J segment lost 3 bases and the V segment lost 2 bases, leaving 6 bases of the junction unmatched. The CDR3 nucleotides are TGTGCCAGCAGCTTACAGGACAGGGGGTTCGACTATGGCTACACCTTC. It specifies CASSLQDRGFDYGYTF.

This clonotype has just a few counts. This chain joins TRBV20-1 and TRBJ2-6, with D unresolved. Trimming took off 2 bases at V and 6 bases at J, with 8 bases between the two ends. The germline gives CDR1 DFQATT, CDR2 SNEGSKA (reference sequence). This CDR3 is 13 amino acids long. This CDR3 reads CSARFKSANVLTF. DNA for the CDR3: TGCAGTGCTAGATTCAAATCGGCCAACGTCCTGACTTTC.

This chain joins TRBV28 and TRBJ2-2; 7 positions match TRBD1. Per the germline V gene, CDR1 is MDHEN and CDR2 is SYDVKM. The trim removed 6 bases at V and 0 bases at J, leaving 10 bases unmatched. The CDR3 runs 17 residues. Written as DNA, the CDR3 is TGTGCCAGCAGACCTACCACGACAGGGACGAACACCGGGGAGCTGTTTTTT. Its protein is CASRPTTTGTNTGELFF.

This clonotype was recorded once. The rearrangement uses TRBV20-1 and TRBJ1-5, with no clear D. The ends were cut back, 3 bases at V and 1 base at J, with 4 bases in the middle. This CDR3 is built from 12 residues. Germline assignment: CDR1 DFQATT and CDR2 SNEGSKA (reference sequence). CDR3 protein: CSARGSNQPQHF. CDR3 nucleotide sequence: TGCAGTGCTAGGGGAAGCAATCAGCCCCAGCATTTT.

The V gene is TRBV5-1, the J gene TRBJ1-1, with D tentatively TRBD1 (6 bases). V was shortened by 0 bases and J by 7 bases, with 13 bases between the two germline ends. CDR1 and CDR2 (germline): SGHRS, YFSETQ. The CDR3 consists of 14 residues. Here the CDR3 reads CASSLVAGENEAFF. Here the CDR3 DNA reads TGCGCCAGCAGCTTGGTCGCAGGGGAGAATGAAGCTTTCTTT.

This clonotype was recorded at least ten times. The genes are TRBV6-5 and TRBJ2-3; the D is unclear. Germline-derived CDR1 and CDR2 are MNHEY and SVGAGI. Trimming shortened V by 0 bases and J by 6 bases, and 7 bases separated the two germline ends. CDR3 length: 13 residues. The DNA for the CDR3 is TGTGCCAGCAGTTACTCATTACGTGATACGCAGTATTTT. This sequence encodes CASSYSLRDTQYF.

The chain combines TRBV6-2 or TRBV6-3 with TRBJ2-3; 7 bases are a match to TRBD1. In germline, CDR1 is MNHEY, CDR2 SVGEGT. The CDR3 loop spans 14 amino acids. The junction had 3 bases not matched to a gene; V was cut back by 6 bases and J by 0 bases. CDR3: CASRKTGSTDTQYF. Here the CDR3 DNA reads TGTGCCAGCAGGAAGACAGGGAGCACAGATACGCAGTATTTT.

This clonotype has ten or more counts. CDR3 residues: CASSFGRAVTGELFF. The CDR3 DNA reads TGTGCCAGCAGCTTCGGTCGGGCGGTTACCGGGGAGCTGTTTTTT. The chain carries TRBV7-9 and TRBJ2-2; no clear D. Trimming pared 3 bases from V and 5 bases from J, leaving 13 bases between. CDR3 length: 15 residues. Germline values: CDR1 SEHNR, CDR2 FQNEAQ (reference sequence). The full variable domain, rest sourced from reference TRBV7-9 and TRBJ2-2, is DTGVSQNPRHKITKRGQNVTFRCDPISEHNRLYWYRQTLGQGPEFLTYFQNEAQLEKSRLLSDRFSAERPKGSFSTLEIQRTEQGDSAMYLCASSFGRAVTGELFFGEGSRLTVL.

The rearrangement joins TRBV5-1 to TRBJ2-5; 8 nucleotides align to TRBD1. The germline V gene has CDR1 SGHRS and CDR2 YFSETQ. The CDR3 sequence is 18 residues long. V lost 0 bases, J lost 0 bases, and 10 bases stayed unmatched. The CDR3 nucleotides are TGCGCCAGCAGCTTGGAAAACCCAGGGGGCTCTCACCAAGAGACCCAGTACTTC. As protein: CASSLENPGGSHQETQYF.

This clonotype was counted only a few times. The V call is TRBV6-5, the J call TRBJ1-2; 11 nucleotides agree with TRBD1. V lost 2 bases to trimming and J lost 8 bases; unmatched junction nucleotides: 4. The CDR3 extends over 14 amino acids. In germline, CDR1 is MNHEY, CDR2 SVGAGI. The CDR3 DNA reads TGTGCCAGCAGTTACAACGGACAGGGGGCAGGCTACACCTTC. As protein: CASSYNGQGAGYTF.

CDR3 DNA: TGTGCCAGCAGCTTGGTTCCCTTTAACTATGGCTACACCTTC. This encodes CASSLVPFNYGYTF. The V call is TRBV5-5, the J call TRBJ1-2; D is ambiguous. The V gene lost 0 bases and the J gene lost 1 base, with 7 bases spanning the gap. Germline-derived CDR1 and CDR2 are SGHKS and YYEKEE (reference sequence). This CDR3 spans 14 amino acids.

This clonotype was found many times. The CDR3 region is CATSDRGQMNQPQHF. The CDR3 DNA sequence: TGTGCCACCAGTGACCGGGGACAGATGAATCAGCCCCAGCATTTT. This chain links TRBV24-1 with TRBJ1-5, with 7 nucleotides matching TRBD1. V shed 4 bases, J shed 4 bases, and the junction held 6 bases outside the gene matches. The CDR3 is 15 residues long. Germline CDR1 is KGHDR and CDR2 is SFDVKD.

This clonotype was seen a handful of times. This sequence may be a read error, since a much larger clone differs from it by one base. The V call is TRBV7-9, the J call TRBJ1-5; maybe TRBD1 (5 bases). The CDR3 has 13 amino acids. Between the trimmed V and J ends, which lost 1 base and 5 bases, there was a span of 6 bases. Germline CDR1 SEHNR, CDR2 FQNEAQ (reference sequence). Written as DNA, the CDR3 is TGTGCCAGCAGCTTAGGAGGGGATCAGCCCCAGCATTTT. As protein: CASSLGGDQPQHF.

This clonotype came up many times. The rearrangement links TRBV14 to TRBJ2-1, with 7 positions matching TRBD1. Trimming took 3 bases from V and 2 from J; bases not matched to a gene: 7. Germline V lookup: CDR1 SGHDN, CDR2 FVKESK. CDR3 size: 16 residues. The CDR3 sequence: CASSQRAGGTYNEQFF. As DNA, the CDR3 is TGTGCCAGCAGCCAGAGGGCAGGGGGAACCTACAATGAGCAGTTCTTC.

This clonotype turned up a few times. The chain is built from TRBV3-1 and TRBJ1-1; D uncertain. Deletions cut 0 bases from V and 10 bases from J, with 12 bases between. CDR3 length equals 13 residues. Germline V gene sequence: CDR1 LGHDT, CDR2 YNNKEL (reference sequence). The CDR3 loop is CASSQDGAIGAFF. CDR3 DNA sequence: TGTGCCAGCAGCCAAGATGGAGCAATCGGAGCTTTCTTT. The complete variable domain, with remaining parts taken from reference TRBV3-1 and TRBJ1-1, reads DTAVSQTPKYLVTQMGNDKSIKCEQNLGHDTMYWYKQDSKKFLKIMFSYNNKELIINETVPNRFSPKSPDKAHLNLHINSLELGDSAVYFCASSQDGAIGAFFGQGTRLTVV.

In its sample, this clonotype was seen a few times. The chain combines TRBV20-1 with TRBJ2-1, with TRBD2 identical over 8 bases. CDR3 length: 14 amino acids. Germline lookup yields CDR1 DFQATT and CDR2 SNEGSKA (reference sequence). The ends lost 6 bases at V and 5 bases at J; junction bases unmatched: 9. The CDR3 sequence: CSAPKRGTDNEQFF. DNA of the CDR3: TGCAGTGCCCCAAAGCGGGGGACCGACAATGAGCAGTTCTTC.

Only a few counts were recorded for this clonotype. V and J are TRBV3-1 and TRBJ2-1, with D hard to call. V gave up 2 bases and J gave up 3 bases, with 8 bases separating them. Germline V gene data show CDR1 as LGHDT and CDR2 as YNNKEL (reference sequence). The CDR3 is 14 amino acids. The CDR3 nucleotides read TGTGCCAGCAGCCAAAGCGCCTTCTACAATGAGCAGTTCTTC. The encoded protein is CASSQSAFYNEQFF.

This clonotype came up a few times. V usage is TRBV9 and J usage is TRBJ2-5; 12 nucleotides align to TRBD1. This CDR3 is built from 16 residues. Germline V gives CDR1 SGDLS, CDR2 YYNGEE. Germline trimming cut 0 bases from V and 5 bases from J; bases unmatched to any gene: 5. DNA of the CDR3: TGTGCCAGCAGCGTAGAGGGGACAGGGGGCATTGAGACCCAGTACTTC. Protein sequence: CASSVEGTGGIETQYF.

This clonotype was seen a few times. The chain combines TRBV7-9 with TRBJ1-6, with TRBD1 matching over 7 bases. Germline V CDR1 and CDR2: SEHNR, FQNEAQ (reference sequence). CDR3 size: 16 residues. The J segment lost 6 bases and the V segment lost 4 bases, leaving 9 bases of the junction unmatched. CDR3: CASSSRQGLSNSPLHF. The CDR3, as DNA: TGTGCCAGCAGCTCACGACAGGGCCTCTCTAATTCACCCCTCCACTTT.

This clonotype has at least ten counts. J is TRBJ1-1 and V is TRBV6-2 or TRBV6-3; D is possibly TRBD1 (6 bases). Trimming cost V 2 bases and J 4 bases, with 14 bases left between them. This CDR3 spans 15 amino acids. The V gene's germline CDR1 is MNHEY and CDR2 SVGEGT. The CDR3 protein is CASSYPTGAGTEAFF. As DNA, the CDR3 is TGTGCCAGCAGTTACCCGACAGGAGCAGGCACTGAAGCTTTCTTT.

This clonotype came up many times. The chain links TRBV20-1 to TRBJ1-2; the D gene is possibly TRBD1 (6 bases). V shed 3 bases and J shed 0 bases, with 11 bases lying between them. Germline lookup yields CDR1 DFQATT and CDR2 SNEGSKA (reference sequence). CDR3 length: 14 amino acids. CDR3 region: CSASPGGANYGYTF. The CDR3, as DNA: TGCAGTGCTAGTCCGGGGGGCGCTAACTATGGCTACACCTTC.